The clone carrying this T cell receptor (beta chain) was recorded once. Its antigen is unknown. The protocol was immunoSEQ multiplex PCR, while the TCRdb copy is restricted to in-frame clones and leaves out a portion. The sample records about 110,000 clones, about 93% being singletons. CDR1 is MDHEN and CDR2 is SYDVKM in the germline V gene. CDR3 length equals 14 residues. With V trimmed by 5 bases and J by 3 bases, 4 bases remained unmatched. The entry originates in a study of graft-versus-host responses after intestinal transplantation. V gene TRBV28 combines with J gene TRBJ1-3, with 7 nucleotides matching TRBD1. The sequencing used unstimulated CD8+ T cells sorted from spleen or lymph node cells, collected before intestinal transplant. The TCR sequence derives from a human donor who received an intestinal transplant. This CDR3 reads CASSAGQLGNTIYF. Here the CDR3 DNA reads TGTGCCAGCAGTGCGGGACAGCTTGGAAACACCATATATTTT.